The clone carrying this T cell receptor beta chain has only a few counts. The sample is drawn from a study of T-cell reconstitution after alpha-beta-depleted transplantation in children. As it was prepared, the TCRbeta library received unique molecular identifiers. One entry per CDR3 protein, called by TCRdb with MiXCR from the PCR reads. The sample shows more than 200,000 distinct CDR3 sequences, 7.5% to 10% of them seen only once. V was cut by 4 bases and J by 6 bases, with 14 bases left in between. Germline CDR1 reads SGHRS; CDR2 reads YFSETQ. The CDR3 contains 15 residues. This sequence joins TRBV5-1 and TRBJ1-6, with no clear D. The specimen comprised PBMCs from the stem cell graft donor, sampled from the stem cell graft. The TCR comes from a human donor who donated a stem cell graft to a child with SCID. This CDR3 is CASSPTQPGNSPLHF. The CDR3 nucleotides read TGCGCCAGCAGCCCGACACAGCCCGGTAATTCACCCCTCCACTTT.